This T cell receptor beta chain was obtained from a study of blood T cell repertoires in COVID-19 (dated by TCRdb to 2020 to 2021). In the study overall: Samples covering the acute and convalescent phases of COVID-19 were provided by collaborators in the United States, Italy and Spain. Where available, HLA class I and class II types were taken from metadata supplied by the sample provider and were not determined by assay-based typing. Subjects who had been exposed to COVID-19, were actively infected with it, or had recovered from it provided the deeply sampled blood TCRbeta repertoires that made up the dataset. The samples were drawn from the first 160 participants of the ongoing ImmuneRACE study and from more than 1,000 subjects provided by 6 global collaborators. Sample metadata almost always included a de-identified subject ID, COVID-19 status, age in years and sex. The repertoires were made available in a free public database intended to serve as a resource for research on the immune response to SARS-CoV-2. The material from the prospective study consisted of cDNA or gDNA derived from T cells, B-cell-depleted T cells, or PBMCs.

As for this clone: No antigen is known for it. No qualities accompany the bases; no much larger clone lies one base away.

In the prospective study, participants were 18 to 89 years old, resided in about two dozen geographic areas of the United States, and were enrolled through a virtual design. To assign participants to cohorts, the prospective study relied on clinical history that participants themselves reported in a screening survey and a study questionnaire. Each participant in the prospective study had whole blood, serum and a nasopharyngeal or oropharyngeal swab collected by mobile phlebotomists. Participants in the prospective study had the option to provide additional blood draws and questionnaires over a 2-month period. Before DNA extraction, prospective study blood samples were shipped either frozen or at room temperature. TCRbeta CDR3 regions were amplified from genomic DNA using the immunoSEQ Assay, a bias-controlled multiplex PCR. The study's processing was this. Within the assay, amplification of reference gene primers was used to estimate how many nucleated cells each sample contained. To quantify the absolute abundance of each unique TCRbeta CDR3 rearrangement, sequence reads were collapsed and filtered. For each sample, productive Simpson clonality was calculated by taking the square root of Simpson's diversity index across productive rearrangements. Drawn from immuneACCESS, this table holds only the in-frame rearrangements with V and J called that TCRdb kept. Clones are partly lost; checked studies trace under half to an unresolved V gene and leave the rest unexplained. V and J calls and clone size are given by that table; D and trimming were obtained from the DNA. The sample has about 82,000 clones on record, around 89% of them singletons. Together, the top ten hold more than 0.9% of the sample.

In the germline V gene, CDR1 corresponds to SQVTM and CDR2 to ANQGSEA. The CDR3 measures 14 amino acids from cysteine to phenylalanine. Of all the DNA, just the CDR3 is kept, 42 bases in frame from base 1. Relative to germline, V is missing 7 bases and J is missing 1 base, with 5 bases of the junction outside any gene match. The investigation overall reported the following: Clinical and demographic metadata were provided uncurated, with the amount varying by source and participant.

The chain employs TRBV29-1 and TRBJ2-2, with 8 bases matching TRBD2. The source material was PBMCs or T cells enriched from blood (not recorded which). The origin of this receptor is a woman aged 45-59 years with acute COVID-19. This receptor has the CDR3 CSAGGLENTGELFF. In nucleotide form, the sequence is TGCAGCGCCGGGGGACTAGAGAACACCGGGGAGCTGTTTTTT.